This T cell receptor beta chain was recovered during a study of OX40 agonist ivuxolimab in advanced cancers. Findings and caveats of the study: Researchers report that CD8+ T cells had, on average, more expanded clones than CD4+.

The repertoire was sequenced with immunoSEQ multiplex PCR; TCRdb's copy has only in-frame clones and lacks some. The sample holds 65,000 to 80,000 clones, approximately 90% seen once. This CDR3 has 12 amino acids. Germline CDR1 SEHNR, CDR2 FQNEAQ (reference sequence). The V end lost 0 bases, the J end lost 5 bases, and 4 bases lay between the germline ends. Comments on this clone: Its antigen is unknown.

This chain links TRBV7-9 with TRBJ1-1; D uncertain. The sequence derives from an adult with an advanced solid tumor such as melanoma, head and neck, liver or kidney cancer. Sequenced material: CD4+ or CD8+ T cells sorted from blood, taken in a trial of the OX40 agonist ivuxolimab. The CDR3, as DNA: TGTGCCAGCAGCTTAGCGCTGACTGAAGCTTTCTTT. Its translation: CASSLALTEAFF.